Following are 10 T cell receptor beta chains from one sample sequenced in a study of human T cells and chemical hapten exposure. Time point noted: pre-sensitization, week 0. Specified treatment: therapeutic diphenylcyclopropenone sensitization with weekly scalp DPC. TCRdb re-called the RACE reads with MiXCR, one entry per CDR3 protein. The data hold about 380,000 distinct CDR3 sequences, with 5.1% observed a single time. This specimen consisted of whole blood, obtained in connection with sensitization to the hapten diphenylcyclopropenone (DPC). These receptors originate from a woman aged 45-59 years with alopecia areata. Some clones in this sample may be carry-over from other donors' samples.

The sample holds many counts of this clonotype. The rearrangement uses TRBV12-3 or TRBV12-4 and TRBJ2-3; no definite D call. The CDR3 spans 14 residues. Trimming pared 3 bases from V and 0 bases from J, leaving 7 bases between. CDR3 amino acids: CASSFRGSTDTQYF. Written as DNA, the CDR3 is TGTGCCAGCAGTTTTAGAGGTAGCACAGATACGCAGTATTTT.

This clonotype has only one observation. Being one base from a much bigger clone, this may be a read error. This chain joins TRBV7-8 and TRBJ2-5; D is undetermined. Germline CDR1 reads SGHVS; CDR2 reads FQNEAQ. This CDR3 has 19 amino acids. The ends were cut back, 1 base at V and 1 base at J, with 22 bases in the middle. The CDR3 bases are TGTGCCAGCAGCTTAGACCCGAAGGAAACGTCGGACCTCCAAGAGACCCAGTACTTC. Amino acid sequence: CASSLDPKETSDLQETQYF.

This clonotype was counted a few times. The chain combines TRBV4-2 with TRBJ2-3; D may be TRBD2 (6 bases). The CDR3 spans 17 residues. V was pared by 4 bases and J by 2 bases, with 19 bases between. In germline, CDR1 is LGHNA, CDR2 YNFKEQ. CDR3 protein: CASSPGRAGLTTDTQYF. As DNA, the CDR3 is TGTGCCAGCAGCCCAGGCAGAGCGGGTCTTACCACAGATACGCAGTATTTT.

This clonotype was observed at least ten times. This chain joins TRBV20-1 and TRBJ2-2, with D hard to call. V was trimmed by 4 bases and J by 4 bases, leaving 7 bases between them. The germline gives CDR1 DFQATT, CDR2 SNEGSKA (reference sequence). The CDR3 totals 12 residues. CDR3 DNA sequence: TGCAGTGCTACTTCAGGCACCGGGGAGCTGTTTTTT. It translates to CSATSGTGELFF.

In its sample, this clonotype was seen a few times. This chain uses TRBV9 with TRBJ2-7, with 7 bases lining up with TRBD1. Germline V gene lookup returns CDR1 SGDLS and CDR2 YYNGEE. J gave up 5 bases and V 0 bases, and 8 bases lay outside the gene matches. The length of the CDR3 is 15 residues. CDR3 DNA sequence: TGTGCCAGCAGCGTAGAAGACAGGGCGATGGACGAGCAGTACTTC. Translated: CASSVEDRAMDEQYF.

This clonotype was counted many times. The V call is TRBV29-1, the J call TRBJ1-4; the D is unclear. There are 13 residues in the CDR3. Germline V lookup: CDR1 SQVTM, CDR2 ANQGSEA. V lost 4 bases to trimming and J lost 2 bases, with 8 bases between them. The CDR3 region is CSVVEGTNEKLFF. CDR3 coding DNA: TGCAGCGTTGTAGAGGGTACTAATGAAAAACTGTTTTTT. The variable domain in full, with the rest retrieved from reference TRBV29-1 and TRBJ1-4, is SAVISQKPSRDICQRGTSLTIQCQVDSQVTMMFWYRQQPGQSLTLIATANQGSEATYESGFVIDKFPISRPNLTFSTLTVSNMSPEDSSIYLCSVVEGTNEKLFFGSGTQLSVL.

This clonotype was counted a few times. V gene TRBV20-1 combines with J gene TRBJ2-3, with unresolved D. Germline loops: CDR1 DFQATT, CDR2 SNEGSKA (reference sequence). This CDR3 region has 16 residues. V was trimmed by 6 bases and J by 5 bases, leaving 24 bases between them. The CDR3 is CSASHVWGFDKDTQYF. The CDR3 nucleotides are TGCAGTGCGTCCCACGTTTGGGGTTTTGATAAAGATACGCAGTATTTT.

There are a few counts of this clonotype. The chain is built from TRBV7-2 and TRBJ2-5; 8 nucleotides line up with TRBD2. This CDR3 is 14 amino acids long. Trimming at V came to 4 bases and at J to 5 bases, leaving 6 bases not matched to a gene. The germline gives CDR1 SGHTA, CDR2 FQGNSA. CDR3 in amino acids: CASSSAGVVETQYF. The CDR3 coding sequence is TGTGCCAGCAGCTCAGCGGGAGTGGTGGAGACCCAGTACTTC.

The chain employs TRBV3-1 and TRBJ2-2, with 7 nucleotides matching TRBD1. Trimming cost V 4 bases and J 5 bases; bases outside gene matches: 4. The length of the CDR3 is 14 residues. CDR1 and CDR2 (germline): LGHDT, YNNKEL (reference sequence). The CDR3 nucleotides read TGTGCCAGCAGCCCGGGACAGAGAACCGGGGAGCTGTTTTTT. Its translation: CASSPGQRTGELFF.

This clonotype has at least ten counts. The chain joins TRBV6-5 to TRBJ1-6; 9 bases are shared with TRBD1. The CDR3 is made up of 16 amino acids. After removal of 0 bases from V and 10 bases from J, the junction contained 7 bases not matched to a gene. In germline, CDR1 is MNHEY, CDR2 SVGAGI. CDR3 nucleotide sequence: TGTGCCAGCAGTTACTCCGGGACAGGGCTGGGCTCACCCCTCCACTTT. As protein: CASSYSGTGLGSPLHF.